This TCR beta chain was documented in a study of long-term antiretroviral therapy in people with HIV. CDR1 is SGHRS and CDR2 is YFSETQ in the germline V gene. The ends were cut back, 7 bases at V and 5 bases at J, with 24 bases in the middle. The CDR3 covers 16 residues. The libraries were made with immunoSEQ v3.0 at survey level. The method was immunoSEQ multiplex PCR; TCRdb's version includes in-frame clones alone and lacks a portion of them. The table includes approximately 12,000 clones, 75% to 90% detected once. This specimen was unsorted PBMCs, taken 0.2 years before starting antiretroviral therapy. The V and J genes are TRBV5-1 and TRBJ2-5; no definite D call. The TCR originated in a woman in her thirties or forties with HIV. The CDR3 region is CASLERPGSTRETQYF. The CDR3 DNA is TGCGCCAGCCTCGAACGGCCTGGGTCCACCCGGGAGACCCAGTACTTC.